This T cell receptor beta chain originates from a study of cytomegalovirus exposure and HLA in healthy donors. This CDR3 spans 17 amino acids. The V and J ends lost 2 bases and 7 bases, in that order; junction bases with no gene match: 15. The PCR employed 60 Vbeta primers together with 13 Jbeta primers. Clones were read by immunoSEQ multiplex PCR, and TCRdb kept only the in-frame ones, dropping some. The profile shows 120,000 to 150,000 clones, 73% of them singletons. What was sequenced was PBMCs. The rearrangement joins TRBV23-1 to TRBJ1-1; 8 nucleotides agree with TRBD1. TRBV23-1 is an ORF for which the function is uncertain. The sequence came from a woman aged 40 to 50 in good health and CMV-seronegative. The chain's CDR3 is CASSQRSQGQDVVEAFF. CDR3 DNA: TGCGCCAGCAGTCAACGGTCTCAGGGACAGGACGTTGTTGAAGCTTTCTTT.